One and the same sample provided the 25 T cell receptor beta chains below, sequenced in a study of T-cell reconstitution after alpha-beta-depleted transplantation in children. It was with unique molecular identifiers that the TCRbeta library was prepared. TCRdb re-analysed the PCR reads in MiXCR, keeping a single row per CDR3 protein. The repertoire holds a few hundred thousand distinct CDR3 sequences, approximately 30% seen once, with under 45% in the top ten. The sequences come from PBMCs, collected before TCRalphabeta/CD19-depleted stem cell transplant. These receptors all come from a boy in the first two years of life with Wiskott-Aldrich syndrome, due to receive a stem cell transplant.

This clonotype has a count of ten or more. The chain joins TRBV12-3 or TRBV12-4 to TRBJ2-4; D unclear. CDR3 length: 14 amino acids. V lost 1 base and J 2 bases, leaving 6 bases between the germline ends. The CDR3 DNA follows: TGTGCCAGCAGTTTAGGGATTACCAAAAACATTCAGTACTTC. This codes for CASSLGITKNIQYF.

V gene TRBV12-5 combines with J gene TRBJ2-1; no clear D. This CDR3 is built from 14 residues. Trimming shortened V by 5 bases and J by 3 bases, and 11 bases separated the two germline ends. The germline V gene encodes CDR1 LGHNT and CDR2 FRNRAP. CDR3: CASGPISIYNEQFF. CDR3 nucleotides: TGTGCTAGTGGTCCCATCTCCATCTACAATGAGCAGTTCTTC.

The chain joins TRBV12-3 or TRBV12-4 to TRBJ1-5, with 9 positions matching TRBD1. This CDR3 has 17 amino acids. Unmatched junction bases numbered 7, after V lost 4 bases and J lost 0 bases. The CDR3 sequence is CASSSVGQGYSNQPQHF. CDR3 nucleotides: TGTGCCAGCAGTTCTGTAGGACAGGGGTATAGCAATCAGCCCCAGCATTTT.

This clonotype turned up a few times. The chain employs TRBV10-3 and TRBJ1-2; possibly TRBD1 for D (5 bases). The CDR3 runs to 17 residues. Germline lookup yields CDR1 ENHRY and CDR2 SYGVKD. V dropped 0 bases and J dropped 1 base, with 15 bases sitting between them. DNA of the CDR3: TGTGCCATCAGTGAGTCTGAGTTGAGGGGAGGTAACTATGGCTACACCTTC. Protein sequence: CAISESELRGGNYGYTF.

The chain uses TRBV12-3 or TRBV12-4 and TRBJ2-1; D might be TRBD2 (6 bases). The V end was cut by 5 bases, the J end by 0 bases, with 17 bases between. The CDR3 has 17 amino acids. The CDR3 protein is CASSPGLHTSSYNEQFF. The CDR3 bases are TGTGCCAGCAGTCCGGGACTCCATACTAGCTCCTACAATGAGCAGTTCTTC.

The J gene is TRBJ2-1, the V gene TRBV6-5; unclear D gene. Per the germline V gene, CDR1 is MNHEY and CDR2 is SVGAGI. CDR3 size: 13 residues. The V end was cut by 5 bases, the J end by 6 bases, with 11 bases between. The CDR3 is CASSHNGLNEQFF. In DNA, the CDR3 is TGTGCCAGCAGTCACAACGGCCTCAATGAGCAGTTCTTC.

The rearrangement joins TRBV28 to TRBJ2-1; 12 bases fit TRBD2. Trimming removed 5 bases from V and 12 bases from J; junction bases left unmatched: 14. The CDR3 contains 16 residues. CDR1 and CDR2 (germline): MDHEN, SYDVKM. The CDR3 sequence is CASSLRTSGMEDGQFF. Written as DNA, the CDR3 is TGTGCCAGCAGTCTTCGGACTAGCGGGATGGAGGACGGGCAGTTCTTC.

This chain connects TRBV7-8 to TRBJ2-3; D may be TRBD2 (6 bases). Per germline, CDR1 SGHVS and CDR2 FQNEAQ. This CDR3 is built from 17 residues. V was pared by 0 bases and J by 6 bases, with 19 bases between. CDR3 DNA: TGTGCCAGCAGCTTAGCGCTACTAGCTTCGGGAGTCGATACGCAGTATTTT. Protein: CASSLALLASGVDTQYF.

The V gene is TRBV9, the J gene TRBJ2-5; TRBD1 aligns across 7 bases. There are 15 residues in the CDR3. The J segment lost 4 bases and the V segment lost 4 bases, leaving 10 bases of the junction unmatched. In germline, CDR1 is SGDLS, CDR2 YYNGEE. CDR3 bases: TGTGCCAGCAGCCTTATATCAGGGGGTTCAGAGACCCAGTACTTC. As protein: CASSLISGGSETQYF.

This clonotype has just a few counts. The J gene is TRBJ1-4, the V gene TRBV5-1; possible D gene TRBD1, 5 bases. CDR1 and CDR2 (germline): SGHRS, YFSETQ. Trimming took off 0 bases at V and 8 bases at J, with 14 bases between the two ends. CDR3 length: 15 residues. CDR3 coding DNA: TGCGCCAGCAGCTTGGTGCGCAGGGAGGACGAAAAACTGTTTTTT. Its protein is CASSLVRREDEKLFF.

This clonotype was counted only a few times. The V and J genes are TRBV5-1 and TRBJ2-7; TRBD1 agrees at 12 bases. V lost 1 base, J lost 5 bases, and 10 bases stayed unmatched. Germline loops: CDR1 SGHRS, CDR2 YFSETQ. This CDR3 is 17 amino acids long. In DNA, the CDR3 is TGCGCCAGCAGCTTGATTGCCGCCGGGACAGGGGGCGACGAGCAGTACTTC. Protein product: CASSLIAAGTGGDEQYF.

A note on this clonotype: Germline is not matched at one junction end, which may reflect a read error. V gene TRBV20-1 combines with J gene TRBJ2-2; TRBD2 matches at 9 bases. The CDR3 has 14 residues. From germline, CDR1 is DFQATT and CDR2 SNEGSKA (reference sequence). The CDR3 protein is CCASSGRRGGELFF. The CDR3 DNA reads as TGCTGTGCTAGTAGCGGGAGAAGGGGCGGGGAGCTGTTTTTT.

This clonotype appeared a single time. V usage is TRBV5-1 and J usage is TRBJ2-5; 7 bases fit TRBD2. V was pared by 4 bases and J by 5 bases, with 8 bases of the junction left unmatched. CDR1 SGHRS and CDR2 YFSETQ come from the germline V gene. CDR3 length: 14 residues. The CDR3, as DNA: TGCGCCAGCAGCGCTGTAGCGGGCCTGGAGACCCAGTACTTC. Amino acids: CASSAVAGLETQYF.

This sequence joins TRBV28 and TRBJ2-7; D gene unclear. Looked up from germline, CDR1 is MDHEN and CDR2 is SYDVKM. The V gene lost 7 bases and the J gene lost 5 bases, with 18 bases spanning the gap. CDR3 size: 14 residues. CDR3 sequence (DNA): TGTGCCAGCACCCTAACGGGTAACCCCGACGAGCAGTACTTC. It specifies CASTLTGNPDEQYF.

The chain recombines TRBV24-1 with TRBJ2-3; D perhaps matches TRBD2 (6 bases). CDR1 KGHDR and CDR2 SFDVKD come from the germline V gene. V was pared by 7 bases and J by 0 bases, with 10 bases between. The CDR3 has 14 amino acids. The CDR3 reads CATRAGSSTDTQYF. The DNA of the CDR3 is TGTGCCACCAGAGCGGGCTCTAGCACAGATACGCAGTATTTT.

The chain recombines TRBV5-1 with TRBJ2-3; D might be TRBD1 (5 bases). CDR1 is SGHRS, CDR2 YFSETQ, per germline. The CDR3 loop spans 13 amino acids. The V end was cut by 6 bases, the J end by 3 bases, with 11 bases between. The DNA of the CDR3 is TGCGCCAGCACCAGGGTTGGGACAGATACGCAGTATTTT. This sequence encodes CASTRVGTDTQYF.

In its sample, this clonotype was seen a few times. The J gene is TRBJ1-4, the V gene TRBV6-5; the D gene is possibly TRBD1 (6 bases). Per germline, CDR1 MNHEY and CDR2 SVGAGI. The CDR3 contains 14 residues. Trimming pared 3 bases from V and 5 bases from J, leaving 10 bases between. Here the CDR3 DNA reads TGTGCCAGCAGTTATAGACAGGCGAATGAAAAACTGTTTTTT. Translation: CASSYRQANEKLFF.

The genes are TRBV20-1 and TRBJ2-5; tentative D call: TRBD2 (6 bases). Germline values: CDR1 DFQATT, CDR2 SNEGSKA (reference sequence). This CDR3 comprises 14 residues. The ends were cut back, 6 bases at V and 3 bases at J, with 17 bases in the middle. This CDR3 reads CSAAIPGLEETQYF. The CDR3 DNA sequence: TGCAGTGCAGCTATACCGGGACTGGAAGAGACCCAGTACTTC.

This clonotype was seen more than once but under ten times. The chain carries TRBV5-1 and TRBJ2-6; maybe TRBD2 (7 bases). CDR3 length: 16 residues. V dropped 6 bases and J dropped 1 base, with 14 bases sitting between them. Germline-derived CDR1 and CDR2 are SGHRS and YFSETQ. This chain's CDR3 is CASIPGGGSGANVLTF. For the CDR3, the DNA is TGCGCCAGCATCCCGGGGGGCGGGTCTGGGGCCAACGTCCTGACTTTC.

The CDR3 loop reads CASSSKDRTSGNEQFF. The CDR3 coding sequence is TGTGCCAGCAGCTCGAAGGATCGGACTAGCGGCAATGAGCAGTTCTTC. This chain connects TRBV7-8 to TRBJ2-1, with 10 bases lining up with TRBD2. With V trimmed by 4 bases and J by 6 bases, 9 bases remained unmatched. Germline V CDR1 and CDR2: SGHVS, FQNEAQ. CDR3 size: 16 residues.

This chain joins TRBV20-1 and TRBJ1-3; D is ambiguous. Germline CDR1 DFQATT, CDR2 SNEGSKA (reference sequence). This CDR3 region has 15 residues. The germline V and J ends were trimmed by 1 base and 0 bases, with 10 bases remaining between them. The CDR3 DNA reads TGCAGTGCTAGAGCCTACGGGTCCTCTGGAAACACCATATATTTT. Protein: CSARAYGSSGNTIYF.

This chain uses TRBV14 with TRBJ2-5, with a tentative D call TRBD1 (7 bases). CDR1 SGHDN and CDR2 FVKESK come from the germline V gene. The CDR3 loop spans 15 amino acids. V was trimmed by 3 bases and J by 2 bases, leaving 13 bases between them. In DNA form, the CDR3 reads TGTGCCAGCAGCCACCACAGGGGAGGACAAGAGACCCAGTACTTC. The encoded protein is CASSHHRGGQETQYF.

Comment on this clonotype: A junction boundary mismatches the germline segment, possibly from a read error. V is TRBV20-1 and J is TRBJ2-1, with 7 bases that match TRBD1. Germline loops: CDR1 DFQATT, CDR2 SNEGSKA (reference sequence). This CDR3 has 13 amino acids. CDR3 loop: CSARDRRPGREIF. CDR3 DNA sequence: TGCAGTGCTAGGGACAGGCGGCCTGGTCGAGAGATCTTC.

The count of this clonotype is one. The chain links TRBV5-1 to TRBJ2-1; D gene ambiguous. V lost 0 bases, J lost 4 bases, and 8 bases lay in between. This CDR3 contains 14 residues. The germline gives CDR1 SGHRS, CDR2 YFSETQ. The CDR3 spells CASSLEDYYNEQFF. CDR3 DNA sequence: TGCGCCAGCAGCTTGGAAGATTATTACAATGAGCAGTTCTTC.

In this sample, this clonotype turned up a few times. The chain combines TRBV20-1 with TRBJ2-3; 7 bases match TRBD2. V shed 7 bases and J 5 bases; nucleotides not matched to a gene: 6. The CDR3 length is 12 residues. Germline V gene sequence: CDR1 DFQATT, CDR2 SNEGSKA (reference sequence). CDR3 amino acids: CSGRTSLDTQYF. The CDR3 DNA follows: TGCAGTGGGAGGACTAGTTTAGATACGCAGTATTTT.